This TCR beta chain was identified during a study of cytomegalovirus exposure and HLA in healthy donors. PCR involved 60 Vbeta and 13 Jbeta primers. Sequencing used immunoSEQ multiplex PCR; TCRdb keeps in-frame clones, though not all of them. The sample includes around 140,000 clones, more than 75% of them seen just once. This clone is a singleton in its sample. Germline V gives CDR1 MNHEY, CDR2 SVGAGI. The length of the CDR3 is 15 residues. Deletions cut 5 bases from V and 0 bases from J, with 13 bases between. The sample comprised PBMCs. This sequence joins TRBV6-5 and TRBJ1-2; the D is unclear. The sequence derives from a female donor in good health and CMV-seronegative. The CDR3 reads CASSLAPAANYGYTF. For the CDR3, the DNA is TGTGCCAGCAGTCTCGCCCCCGCGGCTAACTATGGCTACACCTTC.